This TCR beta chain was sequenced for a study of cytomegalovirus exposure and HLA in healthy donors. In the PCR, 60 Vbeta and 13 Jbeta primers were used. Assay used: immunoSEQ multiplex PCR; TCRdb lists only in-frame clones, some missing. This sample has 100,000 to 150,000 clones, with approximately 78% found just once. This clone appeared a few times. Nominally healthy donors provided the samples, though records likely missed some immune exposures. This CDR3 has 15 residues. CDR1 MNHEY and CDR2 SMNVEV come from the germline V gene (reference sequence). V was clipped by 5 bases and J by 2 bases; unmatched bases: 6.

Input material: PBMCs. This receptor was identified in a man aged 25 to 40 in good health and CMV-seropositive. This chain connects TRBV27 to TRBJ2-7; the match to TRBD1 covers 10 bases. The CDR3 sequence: CASSVTGTGAYEQYF. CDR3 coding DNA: TGTGCCAGCAGTGTAACCGGGACAGGGGCCTACGAGCAGTACTTC.